A selection of T cell receptor beta chains follows, all from one sample in a study of T cells in Graves' hyperthyroidism and ophthalmopathy. TCRdb passed the multiplex PCR reads through MiXCR, listing each CDR3 protein once. The repertoire holds a few hundred thousand distinct CDR3 sequences, more than 15% seen once, with roughly 3.4% in the top ten. The sample comprised blood. These receptors were obtained from a woman aged 35 to 49 with Graves' ophthalmopathy. The CDR3 runs from the conserved cysteine through the conserved F or W. The D gene is left open where the match is weak. Part of the rows lack a size; the others show once, few, many or a class for expanded clones.

clone_size: -
j_call: TRBJ2-3
v_call: TRBV24-1
d_call: -
cdr3_aa: CATSDPGTGTDTQYF
cdr3_nt: TGTGCCACCAGTGACCCAGGGACGGGCACAGATACGCAGTATTTT

clone_size: many
j_call: TRBJ1-1
v_call: TRBV20-1
d_call: -
cdr3_aa: CSARGDRRDTEAFF
cdr3_nt: TGCAGTGCTAGAGGAGACAGGCGGGACACTGAAGCTTTCTTT

clone_size: many
j_call: TRBJ2-1
v_call: TRBV20-1
d_call: TRBD1
cdr3_aa: CSAAQGISYNEQFF
cdr3_nt: TGCAGTGCTGCACAGGGGATCTCCTACAATGAGCAGTTCTTC

clone_size: many
j_call: TRBJ2-5
v_call: TRBV28
d_call: TRBD2
cdr3_aa: CASCPSGRAQETQYF
cdr3_nt: TGTGCCAGCTGCCCTAGCGGGAGGGCCCAAGAGACCCAGTACTTC

clone_size: many
j_call: TRBJ2-1
v_call: TRBV7-8
d_call: -
cdr3_aa: CASSFRMEYEQFF
cdr3_nt: TGTGCCAGCAGCTTTCGGATGGAGTACGAGCAGTTCTTC

clone_size: few
j_call: TRBJ2-7
v_call: TRBV7-9
d_call: TRBD2
cdr3_aa: CASRSSGSRYEQYF
cdr3_nt: TGTGCCAGCAGATCAAGCGGGAGTAGGTACGAGCAGTACTTC

clone_size: many
j_call: TRBJ2-5
v_call: TRBV6-1
d_call: -
cdr3_aa: CASSGQTGRETQYF
cdr3_nt: TGTGCCAGCAGTGGACAGACAGGGAGGGAGACCCAGTACTTC

clone_size: many
j_call: TRBJ1-1
v_call: TRBV28
d_call: -
cdr3_aa: CASSDVQGHTEAFF
cdr3_nt: TGTGCCAGCAGTGACGTCCAGGGCCACACTGAAGCTTTCTTT

clone_size: -
j_call: TRBJ1-1
v_call: TRBV18
d_call: -
cdr3_aa: CASSPSWGAFTEAFF
cdr3_nt: TGTGCCAGCTCACCAAGTTGGGGCGCCTTCACTGAAGCTTTCTTT

clone_size: many
j_call: TRBJ2-7
v_call: TRBV6-1
d_call: -
cdr3_aa: CATALGAADLYEQYF
cdr3_nt: TGTGCCACCGCATTGGGCGCCGCCGATTTATACGAGCAGTACTTC

clone_size: many
j_call: TRBJ2-1
v_call: TRBV20-1
d_call: -
cdr3_aa: CSALHLKNEQFF
cdr3_nt: TGCAGTGCCTTACACCTAAAGAATGAGCAGTTCTTC

clone_size: few
j_call: TRBJ2-5
v_call: TRBV15
d_call: -
cdr3_aa: CATSRELSFETQYF
cdr3_nt: TGTGCCACCAGCAGAGAATTGAGTTTTGAGACCCAGTACTTC

clone_size: -
j_call: TRBJ2-5
v_call: TRBV5-1
d_call: TRBD2
cdr3_aa: CASSLFGTSEETQYF
cdr3_nt: TGCGCCAGCAGCTTGTTCGGGACTAGCGAAGAGACCCAGTACTTC

clone_size: many
j_call: TRBJ2-5
v_call: TRBV12-3/TRBV12-4
d_call: -
cdr3_aa: CASSLSQYQETQYF
cdr3_nt: TGTGCCAGCAGTTTGAGCCAGTACCAAGAGACCCAGTACTTC

clone_size: many
j_call: TRBJ2-3
v_call: TRBV7-2
d_call: TRBD2
cdr3_aa: CASSLGASGSSDTQYF
cdr3_nt: TGTGCCAGCAGCTTAGGGGCTAGCGGGAGCTCAGATACGCAGTATTTT

clone_size: -
j_call: TRBJ2-4
v_call: TRBV19
d_call: -
cdr3_aa: CASSISTGKVKNIQYF
cdr3_nt: TGTGCCAGTAGTATATCCACAGGGAAAGTCAAAAACATTCAGTACTTC

clone_size: -
j_call: TRBJ1-1
v_call: TRBV27
d_call: -
cdr3_aa: CASRLGRNTEAFF
cdr3_nt: TGTGCCAGCAGACTGGGACGGAACACTGAAGCTTTCTTT

clone_size: -
j_call: TRBJ2-7
v_call: TRBV5-1
d_call: -
cdr3_aa: CASRPGAGNSYEQYF
cdr3_nt: TGCGCCAGCAGGCCCGGGGCGGGGAACTCCTACGAGCAGTACTTC

clone_size: once
j_call: TRBJ2-7
v_call: TRBV24-1
d_call: TRBD2
cdr3_aa: CATEGLAGNRGRGEQYF
cdr3_nt: TGTGCCACCGAGGGGCTAGCGGGAAATAGGGGCCGGGGTGAGCAGTACTTC

clone_size: few
j_call: TRBJ1-6
v_call: TRBV28
d_call: TRBD1
cdr3_aa: CASSSARTGSPLHF
cdr3_nt: TGTGCCAGCAGTTCAGCCCGGACAGGATCACCCCTCCACTTT

clone_size: many
j_call: TRBJ2-7
v_call: TRBV6-2/TRBV6-3
d_call: -
cdr3_aa: CASSYSSAGRDYEQYF
cdr3_nt: TGTGCCAGCAGTTACTCGAGCGCGGGGAGAGATTACGAGCAGTACTTC

clone_size: -
j_call: TRBJ2-1
v_call: TRBV6-2/TRBV6-3
d_call: TRBD2
cdr3_aa: CASSRPRTSGIEQFF
cdr3_nt: TGTGCCAGCAGTCGCCCCAGGACTAGCGGGATTGAGCAGTTCTTC

clone_size: few
j_call: TRBJ2-5
v_call: TRBV4-1
d_call: -
cdr3_aa: CASSETDTPGPHLETQYF
cdr3_nt: TGCGCCAGCAGCGAAACCGATACACCGGGACCCCATCTCGAGACCCAGTACTTC

clone_size: -
j_call: TRBJ2-5
v_call: TRBV11-2
d_call: TRBD2
cdr3_aa: CASSFLAGGPQETQYF
cdr3_nt: TGTGCCAGCAGCTTTCTAGCGGGGGGCCCCCAAGAGACCCAGTACTTC

clone_size: many
j_call: TRBJ2-1
v_call: TRBV2
d_call: TRBD2
cdr3_aa: CASSELSSGGYNEQFF
cdr3_nt: TGTGCCAGCAGTGAGTTGAGTAGCGGGGGATACAATGAGCAGTTCTTC

clone_size: -
j_call: TRBJ2-1
v_call: TRBV5-1
d_call: TRBD2
cdr3_aa: CASSRTSGQNNEQFF
cdr3_nt: TGCGCCAGCAGCCGGACTAGCGGGCAAAACAATGAGCAGTTCTTC

clone_size: -
j_call: TRBJ2-7
v_call: TRBV12-3/TRBV12-4
d_call: TRBD2
cdr3_aa: CASSRKLAGSYEQYF
cdr3_nt: TGTGCCAGCAGTAGAAAACTAGCGGGATCCTACGAGCAGTACTTC

clone_size: many
j_call: TRBJ2-1
v_call: TRBV6-2/TRBV6-3
d_call: TRBD2
cdr3_aa: CASLPGGAYNEQFF
cdr3_nt: TGTGCCAGTCTACCGGGAGGGGCCTACAATGAGCAGTTCTTC

clone_size: many
j_call: TRBJ1-5
v_call: TRBV28
d_call: TRBD1
cdr3_aa: CASSKRQGILNQPQHF
cdr3_nt: TGTGCCAGCAGTAAAAGACAGGGAATTTTGAATCAGCCCCAGCATTTT

clone_size: many
j_call: TRBJ1-4
v_call: TRBV30
d_call: -
cdr3_aa: CAWTPRGGGGEKLFF
cdr3_nt: TGTGCCTGGACCCCGCGTGGCGGAGGGGGAGAAAAACTGTTTTTT

clone_size: -
j_call: TRBJ1-3
v_call: TRBV2
d_call: -
cdr3_aa: CASRAVDRPVGTIYF
cdr3_nt: TGTGCCAGCAGAGCGGTTGACCGTCCGGTCGGCACCATATATTTT

clone_size: few
j_call: TRBJ2-6
v_call: TRBV27
d_call: -
cdr3_aa: CASSLWSGGDSGANVLTF
cdr3_nt: TGTGCCAGCAGTTTATGGTCCGGGGGAGACTCTGGGGCCAACGTCCTGACTTTC

clone_size: many
j_call: TRBJ1-1
v_call: TRBV20-1
d_call: TRBD1
cdr3_aa: CSARRQGQNTEAFF
cdr3_nt: TGCAGTGCTAGGAGACAGGGCCAAAACACTGAAGCTTTCTTT

clone_size: many
j_call: TRBJ2-1
v_call: TRBV11-2
d_call: TRBD2
cdr3_aa: CASMGLAGGNEQFF
cdr3_nt: TGTGCCAGCATGGGGCTAGCGGGTGGCAATGAGCAGTTCTTC

clone_size: few
j_call: TRBJ2-1
v_call: TRBV7-3
d_call: TRBD2
cdr3_aa: CASSVGLAGGGSYNEQFF
cdr3_nt: TGTGCCAGCAGCGTGGGACTAGCGGGGGGGGGTTCCTACAATGAGCAGTTCTTC

clone_size: few
j_call: TRBJ1-5
v_call: TRBV6-1
d_call: -
cdr3_aa: CASRTTGFAQPQHF
cdr3_nt: TGTGCCAGCAGGACCACAGGTTTCGCTCAGCCCCAGCATTTT

clone_size: -
j_call: TRBJ2-5
v_call: TRBV12-3/TRBV12-4
d_call: -
cdr3_aa: CASSHREFETQYF
cdr3_nt: TGTGCCAGCAGTCACAGGGAGTTTGAGACCCAGTACTTC

clone_size: few
j_call: TRBJ2-6
v_call: TRBV7-9
d_call: -
cdr3_aa: CASSFFGSGANVLTF
cdr3_nt: TGTGCCAGCAGCTTTTTCGGCTCTGGGGCCAACGTCCTGACTTTC

clone_size: few
j_call: TRBJ2-3
v_call: TRBV20-1
d_call: TRBD2
cdr3_aa: CSARDPIGGRPDTQYF
cdr3_nt: TGCAGTGCTAGGGACCCTATTGGCGGGAGACCGGATACGCAGTATTTT

clone_size: many
j_call: TRBJ2-1
v_call: TRBV20-1
d_call: -
cdr3_aa: CSARTNRIGGNEQFF
cdr3_nt: TGCAGTGCTAGGACTAATCGGATAGGGGGCAATGAGCAGTTCTTC

clone_size: few
j_call: TRBJ1-5
v_call: TRBV19
d_call: -
cdr3_aa: CASMTAGISNQPQHF
cdr3_nt: TGTGCCAGTATGACCGCGGGCATCTCCAATCAGCCCCAGCATTTT

clone_size: many
j_call: TRBJ2-3
v_call: TRBV29-1
d_call: -
cdr3_aa: CSVAGDRGGSTDTQYF
cdr3_nt: TGCAGCGTTGCGGGAGATCGGGGAGGCAGCACAGATACGCAGTATTTT

clone_size: few
j_call: TRBJ2-2
v_call: TRBV27
d_call: -
cdr3_aa: CASSRLGLMALFF
cdr3_nt: TGTGCCAGCAGCAGACTGGGTTTGATGGCGCTGTTTTTT

clone_size: many
j_call: TRBJ2-7
v_call: TRBV3-1
d_call: TRBD1
cdr3_aa: CASSQSSSNRGYEQYF
cdr3_nt: TGTGCCAGCAGCCAATCATCATCAAACAGGGGGTACGAGCAGTACTTC

clone_size: -
j_call: TRBJ2-6
v_call: TRBV7-9
d_call: TRBD1
cdr3_aa: CAMGQTSFLSGANVLTF
cdr3_nt: TGTGCCATGGGACAGACCTCCTTTCTCTCTGGGGCCAACGTCCTGACTTTC

clone_size: -
j_call: TRBJ2-1
v_call: TRBV7-2
d_call: -
cdr3_aa: CASSLRSGTGLYNGQFF
cdr3_nt: TGTGCCAGCAGCCTAAGGTCCGGGACTGGACTCTACAATGGGCAGTTCTTC

clone_size: -
j_call: TRBJ2-3
v_call: TRBV5-6
d_call: TRBD2
cdr3_aa: CASSWWGILAHTDTQYF
cdr3_nt: TGTGCCAGCAGCTGGTGGGGGATACTAGCGCACACAGATACGCAGTATTTT

clone_size: -
j_call: TRBJ2-2
v_call: TRBV9
d_call: TRBD1
cdr3_aa: CASSARQGAGELFF
cdr3_nt: TGTGCCAGCAGCGCCAGACAGGGGGCAGGGGAGCTGTTTTTT

clone_size: many
j_call: TRBJ2-7
v_call: TRBV2
d_call: -
cdr3_aa: CASNRDDSPEQYF
cdr3_nt: TGTGCCAGCAACCGGGACGATTCCCCCGAGCAGTACTTC

clone_size: many
j_call: TRBJ2-3
v_call: TRBV7-2
d_call: -
cdr3_aa: CASSLTPAVGTDTQYF
cdr3_nt: TGTGCCAGCAGCTTGACTCCGGCAGTGGGCACAGATACGCAGTATTTT

clone_size: few
j_call: TRBJ2-3
v_call: TRBV7-6
d_call: -
cdr3_aa: CASSLMGFTDTQYF
cdr3_nt: TGTGCCAGCAGCTTAATGGGTTTCACAGATACGCAGTATTTT

clone_size: -
j_call: TRBJ1-1
v_call: TRBV9
d_call: -
cdr3_aa: CASSVVPWETEAFF
cdr3_nt: TGTGCCAGCAGCGTAGTTCCATGGGAAACTGAAGCTTTCTTT